This T cell receptor (beta chain) appears in the sequencing data of a study of a mutant IDH1 vaccine in newly diagnosed glioma. Study-wide background: Eight vaccinations reached patients in weeks 1, 3, 5, 7, 11, 15, 19 and 23. Previous care, which was radiotherapy, temozolomide, or both, most often involved both.

Germline V gene lookup returns CDR1 MGHRA and CDR2 YSYEKL. The CDR3 extends over 14 amino acids. After removal of 0 bases from V and 6 bases from J, the junction contained 3 bases not matched to a gene. The assay was immunoSEQ multiplex PCR, and TCRdb's table has in-frame clones only and misses some. The sample yields about 65,000 clones, around 84% seen once. A remark on this clone: Its antigen is undetermined.

Time point: week 23, last vaccination. With topical imiquimod, each dose of the vaccine consisted of 300 ug of mutant IDH1 20-mer peptide. New astrocytomas of WHO grade 3 or 4 that were IDH1-mutant and ATRX-lost were found in the donors. The study's findings and limits: Around 93% of patients showed vaccine-induced immune responses across multiple MHC alleles.

The sequence came from a man aged 25-40 years with glioma. The input for sequencing was PBMCs, taken from a glioma patient whose treatment included an IDH1 peptide vaccine. This chain links TRBV4-1 with TRBJ1-2, with TRBD1 matching 8 bases. The CDR3 sequence is CASSQEGRGHGYTF. The CDR3 bases are TGCGCCAGCAGCCAAGAAGGCAGGGGGCATGGCTACACCTTC.